This TCR beta chain was recorded in a study of T cells in Graves' hyperthyroidism and ophthalmopathy. On the study more broadly: Peripheral blood was secured at the point of initial diagnosis, before any treatment. Study findings and constraints: Ophthalmopathy and stable hyperthyroidism were told apart by a 13 V-J model.

Using RNA transcripts as the source, TCR beta CDR3 regions were amplified. The primer set for the first-round RT-PCR of the TCR CDR3 was HTBI. TCRdb reprocessed the multiplex PCR reads via MiXCR and lists one record per CDR3 protein. The sample carries some 350,000 distinct CDR3 sequences, roughly 25% recorded once. Trimming took 3 bases from V and 6 from J, leaving 14 bases between them. The CDR3 contains 15 residues. Graves' hyperthyroidism is called stable when ophthalmopathy does not progress within 18 months. Remarks on this clonotype: Antigen specificity is unknown.

Sequencing was performed on blood. The V gene is TRBV12-3 or TRBV12-4, the J gene TRBJ2-2; TRBD2 is a possible D gene (7 bases). This clonotype was sampled from a man aged 50 to 59 with Graves' hyperthyroidism. The CDR3 DNA follows: TGTGCCAGCAGTTTGGCGGGGGCCTCGGCCGGGGAGCTGTTTTTT. Translation gives CASSLAGASAGELFF.